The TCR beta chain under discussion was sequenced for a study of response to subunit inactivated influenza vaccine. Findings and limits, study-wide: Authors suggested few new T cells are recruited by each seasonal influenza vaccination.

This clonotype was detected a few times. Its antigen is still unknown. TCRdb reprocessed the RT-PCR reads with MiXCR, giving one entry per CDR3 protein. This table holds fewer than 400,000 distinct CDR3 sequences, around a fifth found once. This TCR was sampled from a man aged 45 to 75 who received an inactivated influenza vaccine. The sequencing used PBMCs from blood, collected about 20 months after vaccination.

The CDR3 loop is CSVAGTVGEPQHF. The CDR3 DNA follows: TGCAGCGTTGCAGGGACAGTAGGTGAGCCCCAGCATTTT. The chain recombines TRBV29-1 with TRBJ1-5, with 7 bases matching TRBD1. J gave up 8 bases and V 4 bases, and 8 bases lay outside the gene matches. Germline V gene sequence: CDR1 SQVTM, CDR2 ANQGSEA. There are 13 residues in the CDR3.